The next 22 T cell receptor beta chains were all read from a single sample in a study of T-cell memory formation after mild COVID-19. Each CDR3 protein is one row after TCRdb ran MiXCR on the 5' RACE reads. The repertoire holds fewer than 150,000 distinct CDR3 sequences, with 13% to 15% as singletons. The sequencing sample was made of PBMCs or a T cell subset sorted from them (not recorded which). The receptors stem from an adult woman who had mild COVID-19 (a few samples of this study predate the infection). Cell type and time point are not known.

The sample holds a few counts of this clonotype. J is TRBJ2-7 and V is TRBV20-1; 9 positions match TRBD2. The CDR3 spans 15 residues. The V gene's germline CDR1 is DFQATT and CDR2 SNEGSKA (reference sequence). V was pared by 5 bases and J by 5 bases, with 13 bases of the junction left unmatched. The CDR3 DNA reads as TGCAGTGCTCCCAAGAGACCGGGACTAGCAGACGAGCAGTACTTC. Translating it yields CSAPKRPGLADEQYF.

The V call is TRBV4-1, the J call TRBJ2-5; D is tentatively TRBD1 or TRBD2 (5 bases each). CDR1 and CDR2 (germline): MGHRA, YSYEKL. V lost 8 bases and J 2 bases, leaving 18 bases between the germline ends. The length of the CDR3 is 15 residues. Here the CDR3 DNA reads TGCGCCAGCGCCGTATTGGGGGTCATGCAAGAGACCCAGTACTTC. It codes for CASAVLGVMQETQYF.

V is TRBV5-1 and J is TRBJ1-1; D uncertain. CDR1 SGHRS and CDR2 YFSETQ come from the germline V gene. The CDR3 totals 14 residues. With 4 bases removed from V and 1 base from J, the gap between germline ends came to 11 bases. The DNA for the CDR3 is TGCGCCAGCAGCGGCCTGGGGAGGAACACTGAAGCTTTCTTT. It codes for CASSGLGRNTEAFF.

This clonotype was detected a few times. CDR3 region: CASSPLQGVAYNEQFF. CDR3 bases: TGTGCCAGCAGCCCCCTACAGGGCGTCGCCTACAATGAGCAGTTCTTC. The V gene is TRBV14, the J gene TRBJ2-1; TRBD1 might be the D (6 bases). The ends were cut back, 4 bases at V and 2 bases at J, with 15 bases in the middle. This CDR3 has 16 residues. Germline CDR1 reads SGHDN; CDR2 reads FVKESK.

This clonotype was observed a handful of times. The chain recombines TRBV5-1 with TRBJ1-4, with 7 bases that match TRBD1. Unmatched junction bases numbered 11, after V lost 4 bases and J lost 8 bases. The CDR3 length is 15 residues. Germline-derived CDR1 and CDR2 are SGHRS and YFSETQ. DNA of the CDR3: TGCGCCAGCAGCCCCTCCCGGACAGGAGACGAAAAACTGTTTTTT. Translation gives CASSPSRTGDEKLFF.

This clonotype was seen a few times. V and J are TRBV5-6 and TRBJ1-2; 7 nucleotides line up with TRBD1. This CDR3 region has 15 residues. The J segment lost 6 bases and the V segment lost 4 bases, leaving 12 bases of the junction unmatched. The germline V gene encodes CDR1 SGHDT and CDR2 YYEEEE. CDR3 sequence (DNA): TGTGCCAGCAGCCTTACCCTCGGGACAGAGAATGGCTACACCTTC. This sequence encodes CASSLTLGTENGYTF.

V usage is TRBV12-3 or TRBV12-4 and J usage is TRBJ1-2; 7 bases are a match to TRBD1. The CDR3 is made up of 15 amino acids. J lost 7 bases, V lost 1 base, and 9 bases had no gene match. The CDR3 nucleotides are TGTGCCAGCAGTTTAGTCAATGACAGGGATATTGGCTACACCTTC. Its protein product is CASSLVNDRDIGYTF.

This sequence joins TRBV5-1 and TRBJ2-7; possible D gene TRBD2, 5 bases. The CDR3 consists of 14 residues. CDR1 SGHRS and CDR2 YFSETQ come from the germline V gene. The ends were cut back, 0 bases at V and 2 bases at J, with 9 bases in the middle. The CDR3 region has the DNA TGCGCCAGCAGCTTGGCCAGCGGTGCCTACGAGCAGTACTTC. It codes for CASSLASGAYEQYF.

This clonotype was counted between two and nine times. CDR3 sequence: CAISGQGTPPRGEQYF. The CDR3, as DNA: TGTGCCATCAGTGGTCAGGGGACCCCCCCACGGGGAGAGCAGTACTTC. V and J are TRBV10-3 and TRBJ2-7; a possible D gene is TRBD1 (6 bases). Germline assignment: CDR1 ENHRY and CDR2 SYGVKD. The CDR3 contains 16 residues. The V end lost 4 bases, the J end lost 7 bases, and 23 bases lay between the germline ends.

Only a few counts were recorded for this clonotype. This sequence joins TRBV5-5 and TRBJ2-5; 10 positions agree with TRBD2. In germline, CDR1 is SGHKS, CDR2 YYEKEE (reference sequence). This CDR3 has 19 residues. The trim removed 2 bases at V and 5 bases at J, leaving 18 bases unmatched. In nucleotides, the CDR3 is TGTGCCAGCAGCTTTCCCCCCGGGACTAGCGCATACCTCCAGGAGACCCAGTACTTC. It is translated as CASSFPPGTSAYLQETQYF.

The chain couples TRBV3-1 to TRBJ2-2, with D perhaps TRBD1 (6 bases). Germline V lookup: CDR1 LGHDT, CDR2 YNNKEL (reference sequence). This CDR3 is 16 amino acids long. V was trimmed by 4 bases and J by 4 bases, leaving 16 bases between them. The CDR3 spells CASSPFRDTPTGELFF. The CDR3 nucleotides are TGTGCCAGCAGCCCCTTCCGGGACACCCCCACCGGGGAGCTGTTTTTT.

Only a few counts were recorded for this clonotype. The chain combines TRBV21-1 with TRBJ1-5; the table assigns TRBD1, which was not confirmed against the DNA. TRBV21-1 is a pseudogene. This CDR3 comprises 18 residues. The CDR3 spells CASLNRGSVIKGNQPQHF. The CDR3, as DNA: TGTGCCAGCCTCAACAGGGGATCGGTAATAAAGGGCAATCAGCCCCAGCATTTT.

The table lists this clonotype with a few counts. This rearrangement joins TRBV5-1 to TRBJ2-3, with 10 nucleotides matching TRBD1. Unmatched junction bases numbered 4, after V lost 1 base and J lost 5 bases. Germline CDR1 is SGHRS and CDR2 is YFSETQ. CDR3 length: 15 residues. For the CDR3, the DNA is TGCGCCAGCAGCTTGTCCTGGACAGGGGGAGATACGCAGTATTTT. Protein: CASSLSWTGGDTQYF.

The table lists this clonotype with a count of one. This rearrangement joins TRBV29-1 to TRBJ2-1; D uncertain. Germline CDR1 reads SQVTM; CDR2 reads ANQGSEA. There are 13 residues in the CDR3. Trimming took off 3 bases at V and 0 bases at J, with 6 bases between the two ends. The CDR3 nucleotides read TGCAGCGTTGACAAGCACTCCTACAATGAGCAGTTCTTC. Protein sequence: CSVDKHSYNEQFF.

This clonotype has more than one count but fewer than ten. The CDR3 reads CASSSQGAGVPSSTDTQYF. In DNA form, the CDR3 reads TGCGCCAGCAGCTCCCAGGGGGCGGGAGTGCCCTCTAGCACAGATACGCAGTATTTT. The J gene is TRBJ2-3, the V gene TRBV5-1, with D maybe TRBD1 (8 bases). V was trimmed by 3 bases and J by 0 bases, leaving 23 bases between them. This CDR3 is 19 amino acids long. Germline-derived CDR1 and CDR2 are SGHRS and YFSETQ.

This clonotype came up a few times. The CDR3 bases are TGTGCCAGCAGCTACCTAGCGGATCCAAACAATGAGCAGTTCTTC. Protein sequence: CASSYLADPNNEQFF. The rearrangement joins TRBV12-3 or TRBV12-4 to TRBJ2-1; 7 bases are a match to TRBD2. V gave up 6 bases and J gave up 5 bases; unmatched junction bases: 10. CDR3 size: 15 residues.

This clonotype was observed a few times. The J gene is TRBJ1-2, the V gene TRBV5-6; D is uncertain. Germline-derived CDR1 and CDR2 are SGHDT and YYEEEE. The CDR3 has 15 amino acids. Trimming pared 0 bases from V and 0 bases from J, leaving 9 bases between. The CDR3 DNA reads TGTGCCAGCAGCTTGGGGCGGACGGCTAACTATGGCTACACCTTC. Protein sequence: CASSLGRTANYGYTF.

This sequence joins TRBV6-4 and TRBJ2-2; D is uncertain. Germline V lookup: CDR1 MRHNA, CDR2 SNTAGT. Trimming stripped 5 bases from V and 5 bases from J, with 15 bases between. This CDR3 has 15 amino acids. CDR3 amino acids: CASSPSASWTGELFF. CDR3 coding DNA: TGTGCCAGCAGTCCCTCGGCCTCCTGGACCGGGGAGCTGTTTTTT.

This chain connects TRBV7-8 to TRBJ2-3; D is tentatively TRBD1 or TRBD2 (5 bases each). Trimming removed 3 bases at V and 2 bases at J, with 12 bases between. CDR1 is SGHVS and CDR2 is FQNEAQ in the germline V gene. This CDR3 has 15 residues. CDR3 sequence reads: CASSFGALPTDTQYF. The CDR3 region has the DNA TGTGCCAGCAGCTTCGGGGCCTTACCCACAGATACGCAGTATTTT. Supplemented by reference TRBV7-8 and TRBJ2-3, the full variable domain reads GAGVSQSPRYKVAKRGQDVALRCDPISGHVSLFWYQQALGQGPEFLTYFQNEAQLDKSGLPSDRFFAERPEGSVSTLKIQRTQQEDSAVYLCASSFGALPTDTQYFGPGTRLTVL.

The rearrangement uses TRBV4-3 and TRBJ2-1; D perhaps matches TRBD1 (6 bases). The CDR3 extends over 18 amino acids. Germline-derived CDR1 and CDR2 are LGHNA and YSLEER. The ends were cut back, 1 base at V and 6 bases at J, with 22 bases in the middle. CDR3 in amino acids: CASSQGFVRGWDGNEQFF. The CDR3 coding sequence is TGCGCCAGCAGCCAAGGGTTCGTCAGGGGATGGGATGGCAATGAGCAGTTCTTC.

A few counts support this clonotype. The gene calls are TRBV7-9 and TRBJ2-1; 14 nucleotides line up with TRBD2. Germline V gene sequence: CDR1 SEHNR, CDR2 FQNEAQ (reference sequence). This CDR3 is built from 16 residues. With V trimmed by 6 bases and J by 8 bases, 9 bases remained unmatched. DNA for the CDR3: TGTGCCAGCAGTTTGACTAGCGGGAGGGCCGTATATGAGCAGTTCTTC. Its protein is CASSLTSGRAVYEQFF. Based on the CDR3 plus reference TRBV7-9 and TRBJ2-1, the full variable domain is DTGVSQNPRHKITKRGQNVTFRCDPISEHNRLYWYRQTLGQGPEFLTYFQNEAQLEKSRLLSDRFSAERPKGSFSTLEIQRTEQGDSAMYLCASSLTSGRAVYEQFFGPGTRLTVL.

The V and J genes are TRBV7-2 and TRBJ2-3, with D possibly being TRBD2 (5 bases). V dropped 5 bases and J dropped 2 bases, with 11 bases sitting between them. The CDR3 consists of 14 residues. CDR1 and CDR2 (germline): SGHTA, FQGNSA. The CDR3 DNA sequence: TGTGCCAGCAGCGAGAGCGGAACCACAGATACGCAGTATTTT. As protein: CASSESGTTDTQYF.